The rows below give T cell receptor beta chains drawn from one sample of a study of shared clonotypes between healthy human individuals. Data came from immunoSEQ multiplex PCR; TCRdb stores just in-frame clones and leaves some out. The data hold some 2.1 million clones, with less than 95% observed a single time. Sequenced sample: naive CD8+ T cells sorted from blood. The receptors come from a man in his late teens or twenties in good health. CDR3s include the opening cysteine and the closing phenylalanine or tryptophan. A D gene is named only where the DNA matches it firmly. Only some rows state a clone size, as once, few, many or a class for expanded clones.

v_call,clone_size,d_call,j_call,cdr3_nt,cdr3_aa
TRBV7-2,NA,NA,TRBJ2-7,TGTGCCAGCAGCTTAGTTAGCACCCCCTACGAGCAGTACTTC,CASSLVSTPYEQYF
TRBV4-1,NA,TRBD1,TRBJ2-7,TGCGCCAGCAGCCTCCGACAGGGGTCCACCTACGAGCAGTACTTC,CASSLRQGSTYEQYF
TRBV30,NA,NA,TRBJ2-7,TGTGCCTGGAGTGTTCAACAGGGCCGGGTCGAGCAGTACTTC,CAWSVQQGRVEQYF
TRBV5-1,NA,TRBD1,TRBJ2-3,TGCGCCAGCAGCTTGGAAGGGACAGGGGCGGATACGCAGTATTTT,CASSLEGTGADTQYF
TRBV6-5,NA,NA,TRBJ1-1,TGTGCCAGCAGTTATGGGCTAATGAACACTGAAGCTTTCTTT,CASSYGLMNTEAFF
TRBV2,NA,NA,TRBJ2-3,TGTGCCAGCAGTGGGGTTAACACAGATACGCAGTATTTT,CASSGVNTDTQYF
TRBV11-2,NA,NA,TRBJ1-4,TGTGCCAGCAGCCTCACGAGGGAAAAACTGTTTTTT,CASSLTREKLFF
TRBV4-1,NA,TRBD1,TRBJ2-7,TGCGCCAGCAGCCAAGACGAGGGGGCGGCCTACGAGCAGTACTTC,CASSQDEGAAYEQYF
TRBV29-1,NA,NA,TRBJ2-7,TGCAGCGTTGAAGATCGGCGGACAGCAGGGCAGTACTTC,CSVEDRRTAGQYF
TRBV30,NA,TRBD1,TRBJ2-5,TGTGCCTGGAGCCCGGGACAGGGGCGAGAGACCCAGTACTTC,CAWSPGQGRETQYF
TRBV9,NA,NA,TRBJ2-5,TGTGCCAGCAGCGTAGACGTGTCGGAGACCCAGTACTTC,CASSVDVSETQYF
TRBV11-1,NA,TRBD2,TRBJ2-1,TGTGCCAGCGGCCGACTAGCGAACGACAATGAGCAGTTCTTC,CASGRLANDNEQFF
TRBV19,NA,TRBD1,TRBJ1-1,TGTGCCAGTAGTTTTGCGACAGGGCGCCAGAACACTGAAGCTTTCTTT,CASSFATGRQNTEAFF
TRBV11-2,NA,TRBD2,TRBJ2-3,TGTGCCAGCACCAGAGCGGGGGGGCTCACAGATACGCAGTATTTT,CASTRAGGLTDTQYF
TRBV7-2,NA,TRBD1,TRBJ2-7,TGTGCCAGCAGCACAGTCCCGGGACAGGGGGAACGACACTACGAGCAGTACTTC,CASSTVPGQGERHYEQYF
TRBV27,NA,TRBD1,TRBJ2-5,TGTGCCAGCAGTTTCGGCCCAGGGGGGACCCAGTACTTC,CASSFGPGGTQYF
TRBV7-9,once,NA,TRBJ1-3,TGTGCCAGCAGCCCAGGGGTATCGCCTGGAAACACCATATATTTT,CASSPGVSPGNTIYF
TRBV9,NA,NA,TRBJ2-2,TGTGCCAGCACCGTGGGGGGCGACACCGGGGAGCTGTTTTTT,CASTVGGDTGELFF
TRBV5-1,once,NA,TRBJ2-1,TGCGCCAGCAGCTTGGGGTCTGGGGACCCCGGCTACAATGAGCAGTTCTTC,CASSLGSGDPGYNEQFF
TRBV6-5,NA,TRBD2,TRBJ2-2,TGTGCCAGCAGTTACGGGGAGCGGGAGCACACCGGGGAGCTGTTTTTT,CASSYGEREHTGELFF
TRBV4-1,NA,NA,TRBJ2-2,TGCGCCAGCAGCCAAGTCGGTGCAGGGCTACACACCGGGGAGCTGTTTTTT,CASSQVGAGLHTGELFF
TRBV9,NA,NA,TRBJ2-1,TGTGCCAGCAGCGTAGACGGTGTTGGGTACAATGAGCAGTTCTTC,CASSVDGVGYNEQFF
TRBV6-1,NA,NA,TRBJ2-7,TGTGCCAGCAGTGAAGCGCACCGGGACACGCTGGGATCCTACGAGCAGTACTTC,CASSEAHRDTLGSYEQYF
TRBV2,NA,NA,TRBJ2-3,TGTGCCAGCAGTGTCCTACGGGTAGAGGGGTATTTT,CASSVLRVEGYF
TRBV2,NA,TRBD1,TRBJ1-1,TGTGCCAGCAGCCGCGGACAGGGAAGCACTGAAGCTTTCTTT,CASSRGQGSTEAFF
TRBV4-1,NA,NA,TRBJ1-2,TGCGCCAGCAGCCTAAGAGGGGGGTCTAACTATGGCTACACCTTC,CASSLRGGSNYGYTF
TRBV27,once,TRBD2,TRBJ2-7,TGTGCCAGCAGTTTCAGCGGGGGGAGCTCCTACGAGCAGTACTTC,CASSFSGGSSYEQYF
TRBV28,NA,NA,TRBJ1-1,TGTGCCAGCAGGTTACCTTGGGGTTACACTGAAGCTTTCTTT,CASRLPWGYTEAFF
TRBV25-1,NA,NA,TRBJ2-7,TGTGCCAGCAGTGAATGGGGGGCCTACGAGCAGTACTTC,CASSEWGAYEQYF
TRBV5-8,NA,NA,TRBJ2-7,TGTGCCAGCAGCTTGGCAAGATACGAGCAGTACTTC,CASSLARYEQYF
TRBV5-4,NA,TRBD1,TRBJ2-6,TGTGCCAGCAGTTGGGACAGCCACGTTGGGGCCAACGTCCTGACTTTC,CASSWDSHVGANVLTF
TRBV30,NA,NA,TRBJ1-2,TGTGCCTGGAGTGAGGGTGGTGGCTACACCTTC,CAWSEGGGYTF
TRBV27,NA,TRBD1,TRBJ2-7,TGTGCCAGCAGTTTGAGTCCCGGGACAGGGTTCTACGAGCAGTACTTC,CASSLSPGTGFYEQYF
TRBV6-5,NA,NA,TRBJ2-1,TGTGCCAGCAGAGGGGGAGGCTACAATGAGCAGTTCTTC,CASRGGGYNEQFF
TRBV9,NA,TRBD1,TRBJ2-1,TGTGCCAGCAGCGTGGATCCGGGACAGGGAAGGAATGAGCAGTTCTTC,CASSVDPGQGRNEQFF
TRBV25-1,NA,NA,TRBJ1-1,TGTGCCAGCAGTGAATTGCCCGGACAAAATGAAGCTTTCTTT,CASSELPGQNEAFF
TRBV13,NA,NA,TRBJ1-2,TGTGCCAGCAGCTTAAAGGGGAGTACCGGGGATTTTTTTGGCCAGGGAGATGGCTACACCTTC,CASSLKGSTGDFFGQGDGYTF
TRBV7-9,NA,NA,TRBJ1-4,TGTGCCAGCAGCTTTATAGGGAACGCTAATGAAAAACTGTTTTTT,CASSFIGNANEKLFF
TRBV27,NA,NA,TRBJ2-7,TGTGCCAGCAGCCTCGCGGGTTGGGCAGGGTCCGAGCAGTACTTC,CASSLAGWAGSEQYF
TRBV29-1,NA,NA,TRBJ2-1,TGCAGCGTTGAAACGGGAGTGCTCAATGAGCAGTTCTTC,CSVETGVLNEQFF
TRBV10-2,NA,NA,TRBJ2-7,TGCGCCAGCACCGATCTTCAATCTCAGCTCCTAGGGCTGTACTTC,CASTDLQSQLLGLYF